The 21 T cell receptor beta chains below come from one sample, sequenced in a study of identical twins. TCRdb re-called the 5' RACE reads through MiXCR, storing one row per CDR3 protein. The sample holds about 700,000 distinct CDR3 sequences, 6% to 6.5% seen once. Sequenced sample: naive T cells sorted from blood. The source of these receptors is a young man in good health.

This clonotype was seen many times. The rearrangement uses TRBV7-8 and TRBJ2-7; 9 bases align to TRBD2. Germline CDR1 reads SGHVS; CDR2 reads FQNEAQ. This CDR3 is built from 15 residues. Trimming took 2 bases from V and 7 from J; bases not matched to a gene: 9. The CDR3 reads CASSLIAGDLGEQYF. The CDR3 nucleotides are TGTGCCAGCAGCTTAATAGCGGGAGACCTAGGAGAGCAGTACTTC.

In this sample, this clonotype turned up many times. The V gene is TRBV7-2, the J gene TRBJ2-1; TRBD2 matches 7 bases. The CDR3 runs 16 residues. The V segment lost 4 bases and the J segment 6 bases; nucleotides outside the gene matches: 12. The V gene's germline CDR1 is SGHTA and CDR2 FQGNSA. The CDR3 here is CASSWGGASGRNEQFF. The CDR3 nucleotides read TGTGCCAGCAGCTGGGGGGGAGCCTCGGGGCGCAATGAGCAGTTCTTC.

J is TRBJ1-1 and V is TRBV2, with 8 bases lining up with TRBD1. Trimming took 6 bases from V and 11 from J; bases not matched to a gene: 14. CDR3 length equals 14 residues. CDR1 and CDR2 from the germline V gene are SNHLY and FYNNEI. The CDR3 nucleotides are TGTGCCAGCAGGGGGGAACTAGGACAGGGAGACGCTTTCTTT. Protein product: CASRGELGQGDAFF.

This clonotype was counted many times. The chain employs TRBV3-1 and TRBJ2-2; D unclear. The CDR3 extends over 14 amino acids. Trimming pared 0 bases from V and 7 bases from J, leaving 9 bases between. Germline V CDR1 and CDR2: LGHDT, YNNKEL (reference sequence). The CDR3 region is CASSQDLGSGELFF. CDR3 coding DNA: TGTGCCAGCAGCCAAGATCTGGGCAGCGGGGAGCTGTTTTTT.

At least ten counts were recorded for this clonotype. J is TRBJ2-7 and V is TRBV7-6; TRBD1 aligns across 9 bases. The CDR3 loop spans 15 amino acids. Germline CDR1 reads SGHVS; CDR2 reads FNYEAQ. With V trimmed by 5 bases and J by 5 bases, 10 bases remained unmatched. The CDR3 is CASSPTGGERHEQYF. CDR3 bases: TGTGCCAGCAGCCCAACAGGGGGCGAACGGCACGAGCAGTACTTC.

This clonotype appeared many times. The V and J genes are TRBV9 and TRBJ1-2; D is perhaps TRBD1 (6 bases). Germline CDR1 and CDR2: SGDLS and YYNGEE. V lost 3 bases to trimming and J lost 11 bases, with 26 bases between them. This CDR3 spans 16 amino acids. Here the CDR3 DNA reads TGTGCCAGCAGCGCGAGAGAAAGGAGGGGGTTAGGAAGGTACACCTTC. This translates into CASSARERRGLGRYTF. The whole variable domain, remainder taken from reference TRBV9 and TRBJ1-2, is DSGVTQTPKHLITATGQRVTLRCSPRSGDLSVYWYQQSLDQGLQFLIQYYNGEERAKGNILERFSAQQFPDLHSELNLSSLELGDSALYFCASSARERRGLGRYTFGSGTRLTVV.

This clonotype was detected many times. The chain employs TRBV4-3 and TRBJ2-2, with D unclear. The CDR3 runs to 15 residues. Germline V gives CDR1 LGHNA, CDR2 YSLEER. The germline V and J ends were trimmed by 5 bases and 6 bases, with 16 bases remaining between them. The CDR3 loop reads CASSVSQVEPGELFF. The CDR3 DNA follows: TGCGCCAGCAGCGTGTCCCAGGTCGAGCCCGGGGAGCTGTTTTTT.

This clonotype came up many times. The chain recombines TRBV5-1 with TRBJ2-3, with D uncertain. The CDR3 has 12 residues. The germline CDR1 and CDR2 sequences are SGHRS and YFSETQ. V lost 5 bases and J lost 4, with 8 bases in between. The CDR3 coding sequence is TGCGCCAGCAGTAGGGCGCCAGATACGCAGTATTTT. Amino acids: CASSRAPDTQYF.

The sample holds many counts of this clonotype. The chain carries TRBV12-3 or TRBV12-4 and TRBJ2-5, with D maybe TRBD1 (7 bases). Trimming stripped 8 bases from V and 5 bases from J, with 12 bases between. The CDR3 extends over 12 amino acids. The CDR3 reads CASGPGGETQYF. In DNA, the CDR3 is TGTGCCAGCGGCCCAGGGGGGGAGACCCAGTACTTC.

Many counts were recorded for this clonotype. The DNA for the CDR3 is TGTGCCAGCAGCCCTACGCTAGCGGGAGTGGCAGATACGCAGTATTTT. Amino acid sequence: CASSPTLAGVADTQYF. The V gene is TRBV7-2, the J gene TRBJ2-3; TRBD2 matches at 10 bases. The germline V gene encodes CDR1 SGHTA and CDR2 FQGNSA. V was pared by 5 bases and J by 4 bases, with 9 bases of the junction left unmatched. The CDR3 spans 16 residues. Supplemented by reference TRBV7-2 and TRBJ2-3, the full variable domain reads GAGVSQSPSNKVTEKGKDVELRCDPISGHTALYWYRQSLGQGLEFLIYFQGNSAPDKSGLPSDRFSAERTGGSVSTLTIQRTQQEDSAVYLCASSPTLAGVADTQYFGPGTRLTVL.

This clonotype was seen only a few times. This chain uses TRBV11-3 with TRBJ2-7; D possibly matches TRBD1 or TRBD2 (6 bases each). Germline CDR1 and CDR2: SGHNT and YENEEA. CDR3 size: 14 residues. V gave up 0 bases and J gave up 3 bases, with 9 bases separating them. The CDR3 sequence is CASSLEGGLYEQYV. The DNA for the CDR3 is TGTGCCAGCAGCTTAGAAGGGGGGCTCTACGAGCAGTACGTC.

The chain carries TRBV12-3 or TRBV12-4 and TRBJ2-3; 10 bases map to TRBD2. V shed 3 bases and J 2 bases; nucleotides not matched to a gene: 5. The CDR3 spans 16 residues. The CDR3 DNA is TGTGCCAGCAGTTTCGTAGCGGGAGGATACACAGATACGCAGTATTTT. Translating it yields CASSFVAGGYTDTQYF.

The rearrangement links TRBV20-1 to TRBJ2-1; 7 nucleotides line up with TRBD1. V shed 3 bases, J shed 0 bases, and the junction held 2 bases outside the gene matches. Germline lookup yields CDR1 DFQATT and CDR2 SNEGSKA (reference sequence). The CDR3 contains 14 residues. The CDR3 protein is CSASTGDSYNEQFF. The CDR3 DNA reads as TGCAGTGCTAGTACAGGGGACTCCTACAATGAGCAGTTCTTC.

This rearrangement joins TRBV30 to TRBJ1-5, with a tentative D call TRBD1 (5 bases). This CDR3 has 14 amino acids. Germline V gene lookup returns CDR1 GTSNPN and CDR2 SVGIG (reference sequence). V was pared by 1 base and J by 6 bases, with 13 bases between. CDR3: CAWSDRGLGQPQHF. The DNA for the CDR3 is TGTGCCTGGAGTGATCGGGGGTTGGGTCAGCCCCAGCATTTT.

This clonotype was counted between two and nine times. V is TRBV7-2 and J is TRBJ2-1, with TRBD1 matching 10 bases. Germline V gene lookup returns CDR1 SGHTA and CDR2 FQGNSA. The CDR3 runs to 16 residues. Trimming cost V 1 base and J 3 bases; bases outside gene matches: 3. CDR3 nucleotides: TGTGCCAGCAGCTTAGGGGGACAGGGGAACTACAATGAGCAGTTCTTC. It encodes CASSLGGQGNYNEQFF.

The chain employs TRBV4-1 and TRBJ1-4; D is uncertain. V lost 0 bases and J lost 8, with 10 bases in between. The CDR3 consists of 14 residues. CDR1 and CDR2 from the germline V gene are MGHRA and YSYEKL. This CDR3 is CASSQDSNREKLFF. Here the CDR3 DNA reads TGCGCCAGCAGCCAAGATTCGAACAGAGAAAAACTGTTTTTT.

Only a few counts were recorded for this clonotype. The chain is built from TRBV24-1 and TRBJ2-1, with D possibly being TRBD2 (5 bases). This CDR3 is built from 13 residues. Trimming removed 1 base at V and 9 bases at J, with 9 bases between. CDR1 is KGHDR and CDR2 is SFDVKD in the germline V gene. The DNA of the CDR3 is TGTGCCACCAGTGATTTTGGGAGTGTTGAGCAGTTCTTC. This sequence encodes CATSDFGSVEQFF.

This clonotype was observed at least ten times. The chain combines TRBV29-1 with TRBJ1-4; maybe TRBD1 (5 bases). The CDR3 spans 13 residues. Trimming took off 7 bases at V and 3 bases at J, with 12 bases between the two ends. In germline, CDR1 is SQVTM, CDR2 ANQGSEA. CDR3 amino acids: CSAQGRANEKLFF. The DNA for the CDR3 is TGCAGCGCTCAGGGTAGGGCTAATGAAAAACTGTTTTTT.

This clonotype was counted ten times or more. The gene calls are TRBV6-5 and TRBJ1-1; weak D call: TRBD1 (5 bases). The CDR3 runs to 14 residues. V was pared by 2 bases and J by 0 bases, with 7 bases between. Germline loops: CDR1 MNHEY, CDR2 SVGAGI. The CDR3 DNA follows: TGTGCCAGCAGTTACCGAGGGGTGAACACTGAAGCTTTCTTT. It encodes CASSYRGVNTEAFF.

This clonotype was observed many times. The chain combines TRBV20-1 with TRBJ2-7, with a tentative D call TRBD2 (5 bases). Trimming pared 0 bases from V and 0 bases from J, leaving 12 bases between. CDR1 is DFQATT and CDR2 is SNEGSKA in the germline V gene (reference sequence). CDR3 size: 15 residues. The CDR3 protein is CSARDLPGSSYEQYF. CDR3 in DNA: TGCAGTGCTAGAGATTTACCGGGGAGCTCCTACGAGCAGTACTTC.

This clonotype was counted only a few times. J is TRBJ2-3 and V is TRBV12-5; weak D call: TRBD1 (6 bases). The V end was cut by 1 base, the J end by 2 bases, with 16 bases between. Germline V CDR1 and CDR2: LGHNT, FRNRAP. The CDR3 has 17 residues. This CDR3 is CASGLGTGQTNTDTQYF. CDR3 nucleotides: TGTGCTAGTGGTTTGGGAACAGGACAGACCAACACAGATACGCAGTATTTT.